This entry features one T cell receptor beta chain sequence. This sample is drawn from a study of human T cells and chemical hapten exposure. Total RNA was extracted from unfractionated whole blood. Germline assignment: CDR1 MNHNY and CDR2 SVGAGI (reference sequence). The CDR3 totals 15 residues. The junction had 6 bases not matched to a gene; V was cut back by 8 bases and J by 2 bases. In the library, unique molecular identifiers were attached to individual cDNA molecules. Authors' analysis steps: There were a median of around 100,000 TCRs per sample, with a range from 23,224 to 690,600. TCRdb re-analysed the 5' RACE reads in MiXCR, keeping a single row per CDR3 protein. TCRdb's processing, not the study's, gives the V and J calls here. The table has around 100,000 distinct CDR3 sequences, around a fifth seen once.

The receptor's source is a human donor in good health. The V and J genes are TRBV6-6 and TRBJ2-1, with TRBD1 matching over 10 bases. CDR3 residues: CASAAGTGAYNEQFF. The CDR3 DNA reads as TGTGCCAGCGCCGCGGGGACAGGGGCCTACAATGAGCAGTTCTTC.